Listed here are 18 T cell receptor beta chains from one sample, sequenced in a study of T cells in Graves' hyperthyroidism and ophthalmopathy. TCR beta CDR3 sequences were amplified from RNA transcripts. First-round RT-PCR targeting the TCR CDR3 was performed with the HTBI primer set. Via MiXCR, TCRdb re-called the multiplex PCR reads, giving one row per CDR3 protein. This table has about 58,000 distinct CDR3 sequences, around 48% appearing once. The material sequenced was blood. Source of these receptors: a woman between 25 and 40 years old with Graves' ophthalmopathy.

Concerning this clonotype: One end of the junction varies from germline; a read error may be responsible. J is TRBJ1-5 and V is TRBV6-5; unclear D gene. The CDR3 sequence is 13 residues long. CDR1 and CDR2 from the germline V gene are MNHEY and SVGAGI. The CDR3 reads CASSYSRDQPQQF. The DNA of the CDR3 is TGTGCCAGCAGTTATAGCAGAGATCAGCCCCAGCAGTTT.

This clonotype has a count of ten or more. V is TRBV7-2 and J is TRBJ2-7, with 7 bases matching TRBD2. Germline loops: CDR1 SGHTA, CDR2 FQGNSA. J lost 3 bases, V lost 1 base, and 3 bases had no gene match. The CDR3 is 14 residues long. Here the CDR3 DNA reads TGTGCCAGCAGCTTAGTGAGGACTAGCTACGAGCAGTACTTC. Amino acids: CASSLVRTSYEQYF.

The chain employs TRBV10-3 and TRBJ2-1; 9 nucleotides match TRBD2. Looked up from germline, CDR1 is ENHRY and CDR2 is SYGVKD. The V and J ends lost 6 bases and 9 bases, in that order; junction bases with no gene match: 12. This CDR3 has 15 residues. CDR3 in amino acids: CAIRAPTSGAAEQFF. The DNA of the CDR3 is TGTGCCATCAGGGCCCCGACTAGCGGAGCGGCTGAGCAGTTCTTC.

This clonotype appeared a few times. The chain employs TRBV20-1 and TRBJ1-1; TRBD1 might be the D (5 bases). This CDR3 comprises 16 residues. Germline-derived CDR1 and CDR2 are DFQATT and SNEGSKA (reference sequence). Trimming left V 1 base short and J 8 bases short, with 23 bases between. CDR3 in amino acids: CSARAVGEGMSTEAFF. DNA for the CDR3: TGCAGTGCTAGAGCGGTTGGGGAGGGGATGAGCACGGAAGCTTTCTTT.

This clonotype was detected only once. V is TRBV12-3 or TRBV12-4 and J is TRBJ1-5; D is undetermined. CDR3 size: 13 residues. V lost 5 bases and J 11 bases, leaving 16 bases between the germline ends. CDR3 DNA: TGTGCCAGCAGTCTAAATGACCGTGAGACCCAGCATTTT. Amino acid sequence: CASSLNDRETQHF.

The sample holds many counts of this clonotype. The rearrangement links TRBV6-6 to TRBJ2-1; 8 positions match TRBD1. This CDR3 contains 14 residues. V gave up 5 bases and J gave up 5 bases; unmatched junction bases: 5. Germline CDR1 MNHNY, CDR2 SVGAGI (reference sequence). The CDR3 reads CASSRQGKDNEQFF. CDR3 bases: TGTGCCAGCAGTCGACAGGGGAAGGACAATGAGCAGTTCTTC.

V gene TRBV18 combines with J gene TRBJ1-1, with TRBD1 matching 7 bases. The CDR3 has 14 residues. Unmatched junction bases numbered 5, after V lost 4 bases and J lost 3 bases. The germline V gene has CDR1 KGHSH and CDR2 LQKENI. Here the CDR3 reads CASSLQTGYTEAFF. CDR3 bases: TGTGCCAGCTCACTACAGACAGGGTACACTGAAGCTTTCTTT. The complete variable domain, with remaining parts taken from reference TRBV18 and TRBJ1-1, reads NAGVMQNPRHLVRRRGQEARLRCSPMKGHSHVYWYRQLPEEGLKFMVYLQKENIIDESGMPKERFSAEFPKEGPSILRIQQVVRGDSAAYFCASSLQTGYTEAFFGQGTRLTVV.

A word on this clonotype: This may come from a read error, since a much larger clone is one base off. The conserved phenylalanine or tryptophan is not found at the CDR3 terminus, so this likely reflects a read error. The chain uses TRBV27 and TRBJ1-5; D not resolved. The CDR3 consists of 14 residues. Per the germline V gene, CDR1 is MNHEY and CDR2 is SMNVEV (reference sequence). The V gene lost 4 bases and the J gene lost 0 bases, with 7 bases spanning the gap. The chain's CDR3 is CASSWTHSNQPQHL. The CDR3 DNA reads as TGTGCCAGCAGTTGGACTCATAGCAATCAGCCCCAGCATCTT.

This clonotype was found a few times. This rearrangement joins TRBV29-1 to TRBJ2-7; no reliable D call. CDR1 and CDR2 (germline): SQVTM, ANQGSEA. The CDR3 has 14 residues. The germline V and J ends were trimmed by 3 bases and 2 bases, with 14 bases remaining between them. DNA of the CDR3: TGCAGCGTTGAGGCGTGGGCGATTACCTACGAGCAGTACTTC. It is translated as CSVEAWAITYEQYF.

The V and J genes are TRBV10-1 and TRBJ2-5; 12 positions match TRBD2. The ends lost 10 bases at V and 4 bases at J; junction bases unmatched: 4. Germline CDR1 reads WNHNN; CDR2 reads SYGVQD (reference sequence). This CDR3 comprises 13 residues. The CDR3 region is CATQTSGRETQYF. In nucleotides, the CDR3 is TGCGCCACCCAGACTAGCGGGAGAGAGACCCAGTACTTC.

In regard to this clonotype: A junction boundary mismatches the germline segment, possibly from a read error. This chain joins TRBV10-1 and TRBJ2-7, with 9 bases identical to TRBD1. CDR1 WNHNN and CDR2 SYGVQD come from the germline V gene (reference sequence). The CDR3 runs 16 residues. CDR3 sequence: CASRPGQGNYGYGQYF. In nucleotides, the CDR3 is TGCGCCAGCAGACCGGGACAGGGAAACTATGGCTACGGGCAGTACTTC.

As for this clonotype: At one end, the junction sequence differs from germline, possibly due to a read error. The V call is TRBV5-4, the J call TRBJ2-7; 10 bases line up with TRBD2. The CDR3 is 15 amino acids. Germline V gives CDR1 SGHNT, CDR2 YYREEE (reference sequence). The CDR3, as DNA: TGTGCCTGCAGCTTTGGGACTAGCGATACCTACGAGCAGTACTTC. Its translation is CACSFGTSDTYEQYF.

This clonotype occurred many times. The chain combines TRBV12-5 with TRBJ2-3, with D possibly TRBD2 on 6 matching bases. Germline CDR1 reads LGHNT; CDR2 reads FRNRAP. Trimming cost V 7 bases and J 0 bases, with 11 bases left between them. The CDR3 totals 14 residues. Written as DNA, the CDR3 is TGTGCTAGTGCCATCGGAGGGAGCACAGATACGCAGTATTTT. Its translation is CASAIGGSTDTQYF.

This clonotype was recorded at least ten times. V gene TRBV11-2 combines with J gene TRBJ1-1; D is perhaps TRBD1 (6 bases). The CDR3 has 13 amino acids. Germline V gene sequence: CDR1 SGHAT, CDR2 FQNNGV. V was trimmed by 3 bases and J by 8 bases, leaving 13 bases between them. CDR3 region: CASSFVGAAEAFF. For the CDR3, the DNA is TGTGCCAGCAGCTTTGTGGGGGCTGCCGAAGCTTTCTTT.

The DNA of the CDR3 is TGTGCCAGTAGTATCGAATGGACAGGGGTGGGTTACGAGCAGTACTTC. It translates to CASSIEWTGVGYEQYF. This chain links TRBV19 with TRBJ2-7, with 9 positions matching TRBD1. The V gene end was trimmed by 3 bases and the J gene end by 4 bases; junction bases not matched to a gene: 10. The CDR3 loop spans 16 amino acids. Germline V gives CDR1 LNHDA, CDR2 SQIVND (reference sequence).

This clonotype was seen ten or more times. The chain couples TRBV20-1 to TRBJ1-2, with a possible D match to TRBD1 (6 bases). The V gene's germline CDR1 is DFQATT and CDR2 SNEGSKA (reference sequence). V lost 6 bases, J lost 2 bases, and 19 bases lay in between. There are 15 residues in the CDR3. The CDR3 loop is CSAQQPGHPNYGYTF. CDR3 nucleotide sequence: TGCAGTGCCCAACAACCGGGACATCCGAACTATGGCTACACCTTC.

Of note for this clonotype: Germline and junction disagree at one end, which may indicate a read error. The chain recombines TRBV7-3 with TRBJ2-7; tentatively, D is TRBD2 (5 bases). Germline V gene sequence: CDR1 SGHTA, CDR2 FQGTGA. The CDR3 totals 17 residues. CDR3 residues: CASSRVGEREQSYEQYF. The CDR3 DNA is TGCGCCAGCAGCCGCGTCGGAGAGAGGGAGCAGTCCTACGAGCAGTACTTC. The whole variable domain, remainder taken from reference TRBV7-3 and TRBJ2-7, is GAGVSQTPSNKVTEKGKYVELRCDPISGHTALYWYRQSLGQGPEFLIYFQGTGAADDSGLPNDRFFAVRPEGSVSTLKIQRTERGDSAVYLCASSRVGEREQSYEQYFGPGTRLTVT.

Turning to this clonotype: A read error may explain this, as a much larger clone is one base away. The CDR3 does not close with the conserved phenylalanine or tryptophan, likely indicating a read error. The chain is built from TRBV28 and TRBJ1-5; 9 bases agree with TRBD1. V dropped 4 bases and J dropped 4; count of bases not matched to a gene: 8. The CDR3 runs to 16 residues. Germline V gives CDR1 MDHEN, CDR2 SYDVKM. The CDR3 DNA reads TGTGCCAGCAGTTCCTCCGGACAGGGGCGTAATCAGCCCCAGCATATT. This codes for CASSSSGQGRNQPQHI.